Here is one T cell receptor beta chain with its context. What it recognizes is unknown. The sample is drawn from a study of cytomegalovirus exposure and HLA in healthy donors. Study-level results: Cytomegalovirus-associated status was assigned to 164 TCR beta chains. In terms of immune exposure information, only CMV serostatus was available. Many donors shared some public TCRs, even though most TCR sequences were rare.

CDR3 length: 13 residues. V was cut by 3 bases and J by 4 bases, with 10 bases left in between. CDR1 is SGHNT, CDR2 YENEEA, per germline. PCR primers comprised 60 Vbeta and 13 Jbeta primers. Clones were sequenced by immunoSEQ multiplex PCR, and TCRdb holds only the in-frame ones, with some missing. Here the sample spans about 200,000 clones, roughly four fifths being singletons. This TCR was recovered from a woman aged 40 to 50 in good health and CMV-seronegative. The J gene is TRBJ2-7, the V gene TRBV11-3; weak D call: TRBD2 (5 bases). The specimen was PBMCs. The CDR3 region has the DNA TGTGCCAGCAGCTTCGTTGCGGGTTACGAGCAGTACTTC. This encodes CASSFVAGYEQYF.